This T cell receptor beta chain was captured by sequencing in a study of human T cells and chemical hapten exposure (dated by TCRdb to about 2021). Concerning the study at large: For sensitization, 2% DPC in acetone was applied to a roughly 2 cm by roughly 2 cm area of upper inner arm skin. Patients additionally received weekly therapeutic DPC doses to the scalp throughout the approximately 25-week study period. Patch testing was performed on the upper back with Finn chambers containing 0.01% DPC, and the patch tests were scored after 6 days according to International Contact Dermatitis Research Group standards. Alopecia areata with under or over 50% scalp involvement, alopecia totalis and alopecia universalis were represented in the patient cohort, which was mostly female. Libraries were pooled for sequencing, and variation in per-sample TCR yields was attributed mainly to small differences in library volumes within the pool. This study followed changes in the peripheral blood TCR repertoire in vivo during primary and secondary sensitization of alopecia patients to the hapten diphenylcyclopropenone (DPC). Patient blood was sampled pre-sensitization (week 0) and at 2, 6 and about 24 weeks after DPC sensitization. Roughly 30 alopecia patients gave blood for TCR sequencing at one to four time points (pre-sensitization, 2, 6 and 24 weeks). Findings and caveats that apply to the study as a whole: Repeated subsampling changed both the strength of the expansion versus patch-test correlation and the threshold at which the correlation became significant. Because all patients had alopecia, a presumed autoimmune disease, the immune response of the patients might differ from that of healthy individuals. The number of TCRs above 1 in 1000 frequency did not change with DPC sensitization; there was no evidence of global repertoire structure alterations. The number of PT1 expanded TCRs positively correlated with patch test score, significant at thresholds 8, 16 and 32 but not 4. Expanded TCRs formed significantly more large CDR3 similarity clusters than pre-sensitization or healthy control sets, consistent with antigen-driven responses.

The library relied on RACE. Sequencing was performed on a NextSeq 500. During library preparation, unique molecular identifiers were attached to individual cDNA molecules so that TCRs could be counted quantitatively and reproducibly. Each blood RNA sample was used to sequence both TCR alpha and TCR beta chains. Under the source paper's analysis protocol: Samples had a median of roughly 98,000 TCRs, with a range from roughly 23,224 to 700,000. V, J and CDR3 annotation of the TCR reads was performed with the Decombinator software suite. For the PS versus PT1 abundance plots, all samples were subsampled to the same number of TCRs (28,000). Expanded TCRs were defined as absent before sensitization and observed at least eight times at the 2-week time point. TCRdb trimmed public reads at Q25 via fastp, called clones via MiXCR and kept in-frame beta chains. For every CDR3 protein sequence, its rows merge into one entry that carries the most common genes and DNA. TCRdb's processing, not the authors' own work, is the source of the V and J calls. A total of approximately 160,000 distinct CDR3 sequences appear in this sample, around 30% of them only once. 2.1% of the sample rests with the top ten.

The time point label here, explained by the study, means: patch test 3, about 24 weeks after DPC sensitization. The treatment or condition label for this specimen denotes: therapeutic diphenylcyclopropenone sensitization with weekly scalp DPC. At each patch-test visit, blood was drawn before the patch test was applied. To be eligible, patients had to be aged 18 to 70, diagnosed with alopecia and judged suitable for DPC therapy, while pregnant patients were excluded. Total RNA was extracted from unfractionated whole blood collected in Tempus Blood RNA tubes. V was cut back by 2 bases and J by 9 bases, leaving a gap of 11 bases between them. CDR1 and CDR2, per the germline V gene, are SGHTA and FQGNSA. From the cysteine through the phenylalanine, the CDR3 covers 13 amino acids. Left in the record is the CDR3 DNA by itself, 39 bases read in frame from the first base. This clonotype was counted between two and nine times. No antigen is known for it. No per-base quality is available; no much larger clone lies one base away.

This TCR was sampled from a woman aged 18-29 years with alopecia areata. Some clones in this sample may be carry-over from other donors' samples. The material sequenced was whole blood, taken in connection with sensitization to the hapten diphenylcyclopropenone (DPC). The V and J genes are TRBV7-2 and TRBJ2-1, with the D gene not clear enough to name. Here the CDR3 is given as CASSLTRPREQFF. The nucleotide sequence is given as TGTGCCAGCAGCTTAACGAGACCGCGTGAGCAGTTCTTC.